This T cell receptor beta chain is drawn from a study of response to subunit inactivated influenza vaccine. General observations from the study: Authors suggested that a seasonal influenza vaccination recruits few new T cells each time.

Comment on this clonotype: The antigen is undetermined.

The CDR3 consists of 17 residues. The germline gives CDR1 LGHNA, CDR2 YNFKEQ. With V trimmed by 4 bases and J by 6 bases, 8 bases remained unmatched. TCRdb reprocessed the RT-PCR reads with MiXCR, giving one entry per CDR3 protein. The sample carries some 500,000 distinct CDR3 sequences, more than 15% recorded once. V and J are TRBV4-2 and TRBJ2-2; 13 nucleotides align to TRBD2. The source was CD4+ T cells sorted from PBMCs, collected roughly 24 months after vaccination. This TCR was sampled from a man aged 45 to 70 who received an inactivated influenza vaccine. CDR3 nucleotide sequence: TGTGCCAGCAGCCGCAAACTAGCGGGGGGGCACCCCGGGGAGCTGTTTTTT. The encoded protein is CASSRKLAGGHPGELFF.